This entry lists 27 T cell receptor beta chains sequenced from one sample in a study of identical twins. TCRdb re-called the 5' RACE reads with MiXCR, one entry per CDR3 protein. The table has approximately 890,000 distinct CDR3 sequences, about 12% seen once. These data were also reused for a study on yellow fever vaccine responses in identical twins.

The sequenced sample was PBMCs. The origin of the receptors is a woman aged 18-30 years in good health.

This clonotype was seen more than once but under ten times. CDR3 sequence (DNA): TGTGCCAGCAGCGTAGCGGGAGAGGCGCCCGATGAGCAGTTCTTC. Encoded protein: CASSVAGEAPDEQFF. The rearrangement joins TRBV9 to TRBJ2-1; tentative D call: TRBD2 (6 bases). CDR1 and CDR2 from the germline V gene are SGDLS and YYNGEE. This CDR3 is built from 15 residues. Trimming removed 0 bases at V and 8 bases at J, with 15 bases between.

This clonotype was found a few times. The gene calls are TRBV12-3 or TRBV12-4 and TRBJ2-5, with D perhaps TRBD2 (5 bases). The germline V and J ends were trimmed by 3 bases and 4 bases, with 18 bases remaining between them. The CDR3 covers 16 residues. The CDR3 spells CASSFSTLGVGETQYF. The CDR3, as DNA: TGTGCCAGCAGTTTTTCCACTCTCGGGGTAGGAGAGACCCAGTACTTC.

This clonotype was picked up a small number of times. The V and J genes are TRBV27 and TRBJ1-4; 8 bases are shared with TRBD1. Trimming at V came to 5 bases and at J to 0 bases, leaving 8 bases not matched to a gene. CDR3 length: 17 amino acids. Per the germline V gene, CDR1 is MNHEY and CDR2 is SMNVEV (reference sequence). The CDR3 is CASSHQDRGATNEKLFF. The CDR3 bases are TGTGCCAGCAGTCACCAAGACAGGGGCGCAACTAATGAAAAACTGTTTTTT.

This sequence joins TRBV7-9 and TRBJ2-5; TRBD1 aligns across 8 bases. J was trimmed by 5 bases and V by 0 bases; bases with no gene match: 5. The germline V gene has CDR1 SEHNR and CDR2 FQNEAQ (reference sequence). This CDR3 is 15 amino acids long. For the CDR3, the DNA is TGTGCCAGCAGCTTAGCGGGACAGGCCTGGGAGACCCAGTACTTC. As protein: CASSLAGQAWETQYF.

The chain recombines TRBV5-1 with TRBJ2-2, with TRBD2 identical over 10 bases. Germline CDR1 reads SGHRS; CDR2 reads YFSETQ. The CDR3 totals 19 residues. Germline trimming cut 0 bases from V and 2 bases from J; bases unmatched to any gene: 10. CDR3 in DNA: TGCGCCAGCAGCTTGGGTTTTAGGACTAGCGGACCAAACACCGGGGAGCTGTTTTTT. It codes for CASSLGFRTSGPNTGELFF. Drawing the rest from reference TRBV5-1 and TRBJ2-2, the complete variable domain is KAGVTQTPRYLIKTRGQQVTLSCSPISGHRSVSWYQQTPGQGLQFLFEYFSETQRNKGNFPGRFSGRQFSNSRSEMNVSTLELGDSALYLCASSLGFRTSGPNTGELFFGEGSRLTVL.

The chain carries TRBV4-1 and TRBJ2-7; D is ambiguous. Germline loops: CDR1 MGHRA, CDR2 YSYEKL. The V end was cut by 0 bases, the J end by 7 bases, with 7 bases between. This CDR3 has 12 residues. This chain's CDR3 is CASSQDSREQYF. CDR3 coding DNA: TGCGCCAGCAGCCAAGATTCGAGGGAGCAGTACTTC.

A few counts support this clonotype. CDR3 protein: CASSLLRRDTEAFF. CDR3 bases: TGTGCCAGCAGTTTATTGAGGCGGGACACTGAAGCTTTCTTT. The rearrangement joins TRBV12-3 or TRBV12-4 to TRBJ1-1, with D uncertain. This CDR3 is built from 14 residues. Deletions cut 2 bases from V and 3 bases from J, with 10 bases between.

This CDR3 reads CASSLTTQTSGNSYEQYF. The CDR3 nucleotides are TGCGCCAGCAGCTTGACGACGCAGACTAGCGGGAACTCCTACGAGCAGTACTTC. The V call is TRBV5-1, the J call TRBJ2-7; 11 bases map to TRBD2. The J segment lost 0 bases and the V segment lost 1 base, leaving 9 bases of the junction unmatched. Germline V gene lookup returns CDR1 SGHRS and CDR2 YFSETQ. The CDR3 totals 18 residues. Full variable domain (rest looked up from reference TRBV5-1 and TRBJ2-7): KAGVTQTPRYLIKTRGQQVTLSCSPISGHRSVSWYQQTPGQGLQFLFEYFSETQRNKGNFPGRFSGRQFSNSRSEMNVSTLELGDSALYLCASSLTTQTSGNSYEQYFGPGTRLTVT.

This chain joins TRBV6-2 or TRBV6-3 and TRBJ2-7, with 10 nucleotides matching TRBD2. The CDR3 has 14 residues. Germline trimming cut 4 bases from V and 6 bases from J; bases unmatched to any gene: 6. Germline V gene sequence: CDR1 MNHEY, CDR2 SVGEGT. The CDR3 DNA reads TGTGCCAGCAGTTTCCCCGGGACTAGCGCCGAGCAGTACTTC. Translating it yields CASSFPGTSAEQYF.

This clonotype was detected many times. The V call is TRBV5-1, the J call TRBJ2-3; D gene unclear. CDR3 length: 12 residues. Trimming shortened V by 6 bases and J by 1 base, and 6 bases separated the two germline ends. The germline V gene has CDR1 SGHRS and CDR2 YFSETQ. In DNA, the CDR3 is TGCGCCAGCAACCTGGGCACAGATACGCAGTATTTT. As protein: CASNLGTDTQYF.

The rearrangement uses TRBV15 and TRBJ2-3; 11 nucleotides align to TRBD2. CDR1 LNHNV and CDR2 YYDKDF come from the germline V gene (reference sequence). V shed 2 bases and J 2 bases; nucleotides not matched to a gene: 6. The CDR3 totals 17 residues. The CDR3 protein is CATSRRSGRADTDTQYF. In nucleotides, the CDR3 is TGTGCCACCAGCAGACGTAGCGGGAGGGCCGACACAGATACGCAGTATTTT.

This clonotype occurred many times. J is TRBJ1-1 and V is TRBV7-8; D remains unclear. The CDR3 length is 13 residues. Germline CDR1 is SGHVS and CDR2 is FQNEAQ. Trimming pared 1 base from V and 5 bases from J, leaving 8 bases between. In nucleotides, the CDR3 is TGTGCCAGCAGCTTAGTGGGTATGACTGAAGCTTTCTTT. Its protein product is CASSLVGMTEAFF.

Points on this clonotype: At one end, the junction sequence differs from germline, possibly due to a read error. The chain combines TRBV3-1 with TRBJ2-7; possible D gene TRBD2, 6 bases. CDR1 is LGHDT, CDR2 YNNKEL, per germline (reference sequence). This CDR3 has 13 amino acids. CDR3: CASSLGDSASPHF. DNA of the CDR3: TGTGCCAGCAGCCTGGGGGACTCCGCGAGCCCCCACTTC.

This clonotype was counted only a few times. The genes are TRBV12-3 or TRBV12-4 and TRBJ1-5; 10 nucleotides match TRBD1. The junction had 2 bases not matched to a gene; V was cut back by 1 base and J by 5 bases. CDR3 size: 15 residues. The CDR3 nucleotides read TGTGCCAGCAGTTTAGGACAGGGGGCTTATCAGCCCCAGCATTTT. Its protein product is CASSLGQGAYQPQHF.

The chain joins TRBV5-1 to TRBJ2-1, with D uncertain. The length of the CDR3 is 17 residues. Trimming stripped 0 bases from V and 1 base from J, with 14 bases between. Looked up from germline, CDR1 is SGHRS and CDR2 is YFSETQ. The DNA for the CDR3 is TGCGCCAGCAGCTTGGCCGAGCTGGGCGGTTCCTACAATGAGCAGTTCTTC. Protein product: CASSLAELGGSYNEQFF.

This clonotype was detected only a few times. The chain joins TRBV6-2 or TRBV6-3 to TRBJ2-1; 10 positions agree with TRBD2. Per the germline V gene, CDR1 is MNHEY and CDR2 is SVGEGT. The CDR3 covers 15 residues. After removal of 6 bases from V and 6 bases from J, the junction contained 8 bases not matched to a gene. In DNA form, the CDR3 reads TGTGCCAGCAGACCACTAGCGGGGAACCGCAATGAGCAGTTCTTC. Translating it yields CASRPLAGNRNEQFF.

This clonotype was found many times. This chain links TRBV29-1 with TRBJ2-5; D possibly uses TRBD1 or TRBD2 (5 bases each). V was clipped by 2 bases and J by 4 bases, with 8 bases between them. CDR1 is SQVTM, CDR2 ANQGSEA, per germline. This CDR3 has 12 residues. CDR3 sequence reads: CSVELGGETQYF. The CDR3 DNA sequence: TGCAGCGTTGAACTTGGGGGAGAGACCCAGTACTTC.

This clonotype has more than one count but fewer than ten. The chain joins TRBV12-3 or TRBV12-4 to TRBJ1-2; 7 bases align to TRBD1. The CDR3 sequence is 15 residues long. Trimming removed 5 bases from V and 3 bases from J; junction bases left unmatched: 9. This CDR3 is CASSPHRDSYYGYTF. The CDR3 DNA sequence: TGTGCCAGCAGTCCCCACCGGGACAGTTACTATGGCTACACCTTC.

The sample holds a few counts of this clonotype. The CDR3 coding sequence is TGTGCCAGCAGTTTATTTCGCCCGGCCACGGGACAGAAGAACACTGAAGCTTTCTTT. It translates to CASSLFRPATGQKNTEAFF. V gene TRBV27 combines with J gene TRBJ1-1; the match to TRBD1 covers 7 bases. V was clipped by 1 base and J by 1 base; unmatched bases: 15. The germline gives CDR1 MNHEY, CDR2 SMNVEV (reference sequence). CDR3 size: 19 residues.

The chain joins TRBV7-9 to TRBJ1-1, with TRBD1 identical over 7 bases. The CDR3 length is 15 residues. V gave up 5 bases and J gave up 1 base; unmatched junction bases: 7. Germline CDR1 and CDR2: SEHNR and FQNEAQ (reference sequence). CDR3 loop: CASSQAQGENTEAFF. CDR3 sequence (DNA): TGTGCCAGCAGCCAGGCCCAGGGGGAGAACACTGAAGCTTTCTTT. Full variable domain (missing parts from reference TRBV7-9 and TRBJ1-1): DTGVSQNPRHKITKRGQNVTFRCDPISEHNRLYWYRQTLGQGPEFLTYFQNEAQLEKSRLLSDRFSAERPKGSFSTLEIQRTEQGDSAMYLCASSQAQGENTEAFFGQGTRLTVV.

The rearrangement joins TRBV5-6 to TRBJ1-5; 9 nucleotides line up with TRBD1. The J segment lost 7 bases and the V segment lost 4 bases, leaving 3 bases of the junction unmatched. Germline V gives CDR1 SGHDT, CDR2 YYEEEE. CDR3 size: 13 residues. The CDR3 here is CASSKDRGQPQHF. CDR3 in DNA: TGTGCCAGCAGCAAGGACAGGGGCCAGCCCCAGCATTTT. The full variable domain, completed using reference TRBV5-6 and TRBJ1-5, is DAGVTQSPTHLIKTRGQQVTLRCSPKSGHDTVSWYQQALGQGPQFIFQYYEEEERQRGNFPDRFSGHQFPNYSSELNVNALLLGDSALYLCASSKDRGQPQHFGDGTRLSIL.

The CDR3 bases are TGTGGCACCCGGACTTCCTACAATGAGCAGTTCTTC. It is translated as CGTRTSYNEQFF. V gene TRBV6-6 combines with J gene TRBJ2-1; D may be TRBD2 (5 bases). The CDR3 length is 12 residues. Germline-derived CDR1 and CDR2 are MNHNY and SVGAGI (reference sequence).

There are a few counts of this clonotype. The chain joins TRBV29-1 to TRBJ2-1; D not certain. Germline-derived CDR1 and CDR2 are SQVTM and ANQGSEA. The CDR3 is 13 residues long. Trimming removed 1 base from V and 4 bases from J, with 8 bases in between. The chain's CDR3 is CSVEGGDYNEQFF. CDR3 bases: TGCAGCGTTGAAGGAGGAGATTACAATGAGCAGTTCTTC.

This clonotype showed up many times. The chain employs TRBV12-3 or TRBV12-4 and TRBJ1-5, with D unresolved. Deletions cut 6 bases from V and 4 bases from J, with 16 bases between. This CDR3 comprises 15 residues. The CDR3 here is CASSSLISTNQPQHF. The DNA for the CDR3 is TGTGCCAGCAGCTCCCTGATCAGTACAAATCAGCCCCAGCATTTT.

V and J are TRBV5-1 and TRBJ2-2; 9 bases align to TRBD2. The V segment lost 6 bases and the J segment 3 bases; nucleotides outside the gene matches: 18. The CDR3 has 19 residues. Looked up from germline, CDR1 is SGHRS and CDR2 is YFSETQ. CDR3 sequence (DNA): TGCGCCAGCACCTCTAGGGGGGATAGCGGGAGTGCGCACACCGGGGAGCTGTTTTTT. Protein product: CASTSRGDSGSAHTGELFF.

J is TRBJ2-3 and V is TRBV3-1, with D maybe TRBD2 (5 bases). The CDR3 totals 14 residues. Trimming took off 2 bases at V and 0 bases at J, with 6 bases between the two ends. Germline lookup yields CDR1 LGHDT and CDR2 YNNKEL (reference sequence). CDR3 sequence: CASSQRGSTDTQYF. The CDR3 DNA is TGTGCCAGCAGCCAAAGAGGGAGCACAGATACGCAGTATTTT.

The chain employs TRBV5-5 and TRBJ2-7; D is perhaps TRBD1 (5 bases). This CDR3 comprises 16 residues. Trimming took 4 bases from V and 0 from J, leaving 17 bases between them. The germline gives CDR1 SGHKS, CDR2 YYEKEE (reference sequence). CDR3 coding DNA: TGTGCCAGCAGCGGCACCTCGGACACGGGCTCCTACGAGCAGTACTTC. Its protein product is CASSGTSDTGSYEQYF.